A selection of T cell receptor beta chains follows, all from one sample in a study of blood T cells in healthy people across ages. TCRdb analysed the 5' RACE reads with MiXCR anew, one entry per CDR3 protein. The sample consists of around 850,000 distinct CDR3 sequences, about 37% of them appearing once. The source material was blood. The receptor set was obtained from a man between 18 and 35 years old in good health. Each CDR3 is given with its conserved first and last residue. A D gene is named only where the DNA matches it firmly. Clone size is stated in some rows and not others, as once, few, many or a class when expanded.

clone_size: NA; v_call: TRBV29-1; d_call: NA; j_call: TRBJ2-7; cdr3_aa: CSVAEQGISYNEQYF; cdr3_nt: TGCAGCGTTGCAGAACAGGGTATCTCCTACAATGAGCAGTACTTC
clone_size: NA; v_call: TRBV29-1; d_call: TRBD2; j_call: TRBJ2-5; cdr3_aa: CSVAHRLAKETQYF; cdr3_nt: TGCAGCGTTGCCCACCGACTAGCGAAAGAGACCCAGTACTTC
clone_size: NA; v_call: TRBV5-1; d_call: NA; j_call: TRBJ2-2; cdr3_aa: CASSLGTVGELFF; cdr3_nt: TGCGCCAGCAGCTTGGGGACAGTCGGGGAGCTGTTTTTT
clone_size: NA; v_call: TRBV12-3/TRBV12-4; d_call: NA; j_call: TRBJ1-3; cdr3_aa: CASRGSAGNTIYF; cdr3_nt: TGTGCCAGCCGCGGGTCGGCTGGAAACACCATATATTTT
clone_size: NA; v_call: TRBV27; d_call: TRBD1; j_call: TRBJ2-7; cdr3_aa: CASSRAGTAPYEQYF; cdr3_nt: TGTGCCAGCAGCCGCGCCGGGACAGCTCCCTACGAGCAGTACTTC
clone_size: NA; v_call: TRBV20-1; d_call: NA; j_call: TRBJ1-3; cdr3_aa: CSARGQTDTIYF; cdr3_nt: TGCAGTGCTAGAGGGCAGACGGACACCATATATTTT
clone_size: NA; v_call: TRBV5-5; d_call: NA; j_call: TRBJ1-6; cdr3_aa: CASSLEGPPLSPLHF; cdr3_nt: TGTGCCAGCAGCTTGGAGGGGCCGCCGTTATCACCCCTCCACTTT
clone_size: few; v_call: TRBV27; d_call: NA; j_call: TRBJ1-6; cdr3_aa: CASSPLGGSSYNSPLHF; cdr3_nt: TGTGCCAGCAGTCCTCTCGGCGGGAGCTCCTATAATTCACCCCTCCACTTT
clone_size: NA; v_call: TRBV20-1; d_call: NA; j_call: TRBJ2-1; cdr3_aa: CSAQQTGVNEQFF; cdr3_nt: TGCAGTGCTCAACAGACGGGGGTGAATGAGCAGTTCTTC
clone_size: NA; v_call: TRBV20-1; d_call: TRBD1; j_call: TRBJ2-2; cdr3_aa: CSARIGQANTGELFF; cdr3_nt: TGCAGTGCTAGAATAGGACAGGCGAACACCGGGGAGCTGTTTTTT
clone_size: many; v_call: TRBV12-3/TRBV12-4; d_call: NA; j_call: TRBJ1-1; cdr3_aa: CASTQDTEAFF; cdr3_nt: TGTGCCAGCACCCAGGACACTGAAGCTTTCTTT
clone_size: few; v_call: TRBV10-3; d_call: NA; j_call: TRBJ1-6; cdr3_aa: CAIGDTGRDNSPLHF; cdr3_nt: TGTGCCATCGGTGATACGGGACGGGATAATTCACCCCTCCACTTT
clone_size: NA; v_call: TRBV7-2; d_call: NA; j_call: TRBJ2-4; cdr3_aa: CASIKPGPKNIQYF; cdr3_nt: TGTGCCAGCATCAAACCGGGACCGAAGAACATTCAGTACTTC
clone_size: NA; v_call: TRBV5-6; d_call: NA; j_call: TRBJ1-1; cdr3_aa: CASSLERVGGTEAFF; cdr3_nt: TGTGCCAGCAGCTTGGAAAGGGTGGGGGGCACTGAAGCTTTCTTT
clone_size: few; v_call: TRBV7-3; d_call: TRBD1; j_call: TRBJ1-1; cdr3_aa: CASSLDGRGLRTEAFF; cdr3_nt: TGTGCCAGCAGCTTAGATGGCAGGGGGCTTCGCACTGAAGCTTTCTTT
clone_size: many; v_call: TRBV6-5; d_call: NA; j_call: TRBJ1-2; cdr3_aa: CASSTGTLNYGYTF; cdr3_nt: TGTGCCAGCAGCACAGGGACCCTTAACTATGGCTACACCTTC
clone_size: NA; v_call: TRBV15; d_call: TRBD2; j_call: TRBJ2-3; cdr3_aa: CATSRLKAGGPGTQYF; cdr3_nt: TGTGCCACCAGCAGACTCAAAGCGGGGGGCCCTGGCACGCAGTATTTT
clone_size: NA; v_call: TRBV12-3/TRBV12-4; d_call: NA; j_call: TRBJ1-2; cdr3_aa: CASSGVGAAEGYTF; cdr3_nt: TGTGCCAGCAGTGGGGTAGGGGCGGCAGAAGGCTACACCTTC
clone_size: NA; v_call: TRBV2; d_call: TRBD2; j_call: TRBJ2-7; cdr3_aa: CASSEGPLAGGIEYF; cdr3_nt: TGTGCCAGCAGTGAAGGCCCTCTAGCGGGGGGGATTGAGTACTTC
clone_size: NA; v_call: TRBV5-1; d_call: TRBD1; j_call: TRBJ1-1; cdr3_aa: CASGDRVGTEAFF; cdr3_nt: TGCGCCAGCGGGGACAGGGTGGGCACTGAAGCTTTCTTT
clone_size: NA; v_call: TRBV7-2; d_call: TRBD1; j_call: TRBJ1-2; cdr3_aa: CASSLKQGGNYGYTF; cdr3_nt: TGTGCCAGCAGCTTAAAACAGGGGGGGAACTATGGCTACACCTTC
clone_size: many; v_call: TRBV29-1; d_call: NA; j_call: TRBJ1-2; cdr3_aa: CSVEEGGYTF; cdr3_nt: TGCAGCGTTGAAGAAGGTGGCTACACCTTC
clone_size: NA; v_call: TRBV14; d_call: TRBD2; j_call: TRBJ2-1; cdr3_aa: CASSQVITSGGAGKQFF; cdr3_nt: TGTGCCAGCAGCCAAGTGATCACTAGCGGGGGGGCTGGAAAGCAGTTCTTC
clone_size: NA; v_call: TRBV11-2; d_call: TRBD2; j_call: TRBJ2-3; cdr3_aa: CASSLYAKGLAGDTDTQYF; cdr3_nt: TGTGCCAGCAGCTTATACGCCAAAGGACTAGCGGGGGATACAGATACGCAGTATTTT
clone_size: few; v_call: TRBV5-1; d_call: NA; j_call: TRBJ2-1; cdr3_aa: CASSPRSGWGRINNEQFF; cdr3_nt: TGCGCCAGCAGCCCGAGATCTGGTTGGGGGCGGATCAACAATGAGCAGTTCTTC
clone_size: few; v_call: TRBV27; d_call: TRBD1; j_call: TRBJ1-5; cdr3_aa: CASSLSGTGPYQPQHF; cdr3_nt: TGTGCCAGCAGTTTGTCGGGGACAGGACCCTATCAGCCCCAGCATTTT
clone_size: NA; v_call: TRBV10-3; d_call: NA; j_call: TRBJ2-1; cdr3_aa: CAITRGQTNEQFF; cdr3_nt: TGTGCCATCACCCGCGGACAAACCAATGAGCAGTTCTTC
clone_size: few; v_call: TRBV6-5; d_call: NA; j_call: TRBJ1-6; cdr3_aa: CASSLPGYNSPLHF; cdr3_nt: TGTGCCAGCAGCCTTCCTGGCTATAATTCACCCCTCCACTTT
clone_size: many; v_call: TRBV12-3/TRBV12-4; d_call: NA; j_call: TRBJ2-1; cdr3_aa: CASSLGPSNEQFF; cdr3_nt: TGTGCCAGCAGTTTGGGACCCTCCAATGAGCAGTTCTTC
clone_size: NA; v_call: TRBV7-2; d_call: NA; j_call: TRBJ1-3; cdr3_aa: CASSLNPAGSSGNTIYF; cdr3_nt: TGTGCCAGCAGCTTAAATCCAGCGGGAAGCTCTGGAAACACCATATATTTT
clone_size: NA; v_call: TRBV7-9; d_call: NA; j_call: TRBJ1-1; cdr3_aa: CASSPPGGWTGTEAFF; cdr3_nt: TGTGCCAGCAGCCCGCCGGGAGGGTGGACGGGCACTGAAGCTTTCTTT
clone_size: many; v_call: TRBV30; d_call: NA; j_call: TRBJ2-7; cdr3_aa: CAWSASWSQDSLYEQYF; cdr3_nt: TGTGCCTGGAGTGCTTCTTGGAGTCAGGACAGTCTGTACGAGCAGTACTTC
clone_size: NA; v_call: TRBV5-1; d_call: TRBD1; j_call: TRBJ2-1; cdr3_aa: CASSPGAGGRVDEQFF; cdr3_nt: TGCGCCAGCAGCCCCGGGGCAGGGGGCAGGGTCGATGAGCAGTTCTTC
clone_size: NA; v_call: TRBV5-6; d_call: NA; j_call: TRBJ2-2; cdr3_aa: CASSPLVRLGLNTGELFF; cdr3_nt: TGTGCCAGCAGCCCGCTCGTTAGACTGGGACTGAACACCGGGGAGCTGTTTTTT
clone_size: many; v_call: TRBV25-1; d_call: NA; j_call: TRBJ1-2; cdr3_aa: CASSEGPPSGPYGYTF; cdr3_nt: TGTGCCAGCAGTGAAGGCCCGCCGTCAGGGCCCTATGGCTACACCTTC
clone_size: many; v_call: TRBV12-3/TRBV12-4; d_call: NA; j_call: TRBJ2-7; cdr3_aa: CASSFLLPEQYF; cdr3_nt: TGTGCCAGCAGTTTCCTGTTGCCCGAGCAGTACTTC
clone_size: NA; v_call: TRBV14; d_call: NA; j_call: TRBJ1-1; cdr3_aa: CASSQGYGTVEAFF; cdr3_nt: TGTGCCAGCAGCCAGGGATACGGGACGGTTGAAGCTTTCTTT
clone_size: many; v_call: TRBV20-1; d_call: NA; j_call: TRBJ2-7; cdr3_aa: CSALNRFPYYEQYF; cdr3_nt: TGCAGTGCTCTGAACAGGTTTCCCTACTACGAGCAGTACTTC